This passage covers 5 T cell receptor beta chains from one sample sequenced in a study of cytomegalovirus exposure and HLA in healthy donors. PCR involved 60 Vbeta and 13 Jbeta primers. TCRdb's copy holds only in-frame clones and misses some; the assay was immunoSEQ multiplex PCR. The sample has about 130,000 clones, less than 85% seen once. Sequenced sample: PBMCs. These receptors were collected from a man aged 40-49 years in good health and CMV-seronegative.

This clone has more than one count but fewer than ten. The rearrangement links TRBV5-1 to TRBJ2-7, with 9 bases matching TRBD1. Germline-derived CDR1 and CDR2 are SGHRS and YFSETQ. V gave up 0 bases and J gave up 2 bases; unmatched junction bases: 6. The CDR3 spans 16 residues. Here the CDR3 reads CASSLAGTGMTYEQYF. The CDR3 bases are TGCGCCAGCAGCTTGGCCGGGACAGGGATGACCTACGAGCAGTACTTC.

The V gene is TRBV2, the J gene TRBJ2-2; perhaps TRBD2 as D (5 bases). V lost 4 bases and J 5 bases, leaving 5 bases between the germline ends. Germline-derived CDR1 and CDR2 are SNHLY and FYNNEI. The CDR3 totals 12 residues. The CDR3 sequence is CASSAGTGELFF. As DNA, the CDR3 is TGTGCCAGCAGTGCGGGAACCGGGGAGCTGTTTTTT. Together with reference TRBV2 and TRBJ2-2, the CDR3 gives the full variable domain: EPEVTQTPSHQVTQMGQEVILRCVPISNHLYFYWYRQILGQKVEFLVSFYNNEISEKSEIFDDQFSVERPDGSNFTLKIRSTKLEDSAMYFCASSAGTGELFFGEGSRLTVL.

The rearrangement joins TRBV28 to TRBJ1-1; the D gene is possibly TRBD1 (5 bases). Germline V CDR1 and CDR2: MDHEN, SYDVKM. Trimming shortened V by 6 bases and J by 3 bases, and 14 bases separated the two germline ends. The CDR3 is made up of 14 amino acids. CDR3 DNA sequence: TGTGCCAGCAGCGGCCCGGGACTGCACACTGAAGCTTTCTTT. Protein product: CASSGPGLHTEAFF.

The rearrangement links TRBV5-6 to TRBJ1-4; TRBD1 aligns across 8 bases. The CDR3 length is 16 residues. CDR1 and CDR2 from the germline V gene are SGHDT and YYEEEE. Trimming took 4 bases from V and 3 from J; bases not matched to a gene: 8. CDR3 loop: CASSEQGASANEKLFF. The CDR3 nucleotides are TGTGCCAGCAGCGAGCAGGGGGCATCTGCTAATGAAAAACTGTTTTTT.

The chain employs TRBV5-1 and TRBJ2-1; 12 bases are a match to TRBD1. V was clipped by 3 bases and J by 9 bases; unmatched bases: 10. From germline, CDR1 is SGHRS and CDR2 YFSETQ. This CDR3 is built from 16 residues. The CDR3 region is CASSSGTGGVGVEQFF. The CDR3 DNA follows: TGCGCCAGCAGCTCCGGGACAGGGGGCGTTGGGGTTGAGCAGTTCTTC.